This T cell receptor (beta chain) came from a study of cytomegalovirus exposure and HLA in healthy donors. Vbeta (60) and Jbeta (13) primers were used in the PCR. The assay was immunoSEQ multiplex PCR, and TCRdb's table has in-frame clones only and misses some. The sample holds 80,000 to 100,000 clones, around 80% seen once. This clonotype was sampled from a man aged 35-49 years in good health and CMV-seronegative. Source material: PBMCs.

The CDR3 DNA follows: TGTGCCATCAGAGTGGGACTAGCGGGCTACAATGAGCAGTTCTTC. This translates into CAIRVGLAGYNEQFF. The chain is built from TRBV10-3 and TRBJ2-1, with 12 nucleotides matching TRBD2. This CDR3 is 15 amino acids long. The V segment lost 6 bases and the J segment 3 bases; nucleotides outside the gene matches: 3. Germline CDR1 ENHRY, CDR2 SYGVKD.